This entry concerns a single T cell receptor beta chain. Libraries were prepared by immunoSEQ multiplex PCR; TCRdb keeps only in-frame clonotypes and omits some of them. The table has tens of thousands of clones, over 75% seen once. Trimming at V came to 5 bases and at J to 14 bases, leaving 16 bases not matched to a gene. The CDR3 covers 15 residues. From germline, CDR1 is LGHNA and CDR2 YNFKEQ. These data originate in a study of PD-L1 blockade in urothelial cancer. Time point denoted: pretreatment peripheral blood. The source is a man aged 60 to 69 with urothelial cancer. The sequencing used PBMCs, collected around atezolizumab (anti-PD-L1) treatment. The gene calls are TRBV4-2 and TRBJ2-1; TRBD2 aligns across 9 bases. The CDR3 DNA reads as TGTGCCAGCAGCTCCCGACTAGCGGAGAATCTGAGCGAGTTCTTC. Amino acids: CASSSRLAENLSEFF.